The source of this TCR beta chain is a study of T cells in Graves' hyperthyroidism and ophthalmopathy. Findings and limits, study-wide: Ophthalmopathy was distinguished from stable hyperthyroidism by 13 V-J signatures. Most thyroid clonotypes that were expanded above 0.001 also turned up in blood.

Authors of the study amplified TCR beta CDR3 regions from RNA transcripts. During a first-round RT-PCR of the TCR CDR3, the HTBI primer set was used. TCRdb redid the calling of the multiplex PCR reads with MiXCR, one entry per CDR3 protein. The repertoire includes roughly 520,000 distinct CDR3 sequences, around 24% of them detected once, and around 10% sits in the top ten. A word on this clonotype: Its antigen is currently unknown.

CDR1 and CDR2 from the germline V gene are MNHNS and SASEGT. V was trimmed by 2 bases and J by 3 bases, leaving 8 bases between them. CDR3 size: 13 residues. The receptor comes from a woman in her twenties or thirties with Graves' ophthalmopathy. The specimen sequenced was blood. The chain combines TRBV6-1 with TRBJ2-7; D is perhaps TRBD1 (6 bases). The CDR3 here is CASSEKQGYEQYF. For the CDR3, the DNA is TGTGCCAGCAGTGAAAAACAGGGCTACGAGCAGTACTTC.